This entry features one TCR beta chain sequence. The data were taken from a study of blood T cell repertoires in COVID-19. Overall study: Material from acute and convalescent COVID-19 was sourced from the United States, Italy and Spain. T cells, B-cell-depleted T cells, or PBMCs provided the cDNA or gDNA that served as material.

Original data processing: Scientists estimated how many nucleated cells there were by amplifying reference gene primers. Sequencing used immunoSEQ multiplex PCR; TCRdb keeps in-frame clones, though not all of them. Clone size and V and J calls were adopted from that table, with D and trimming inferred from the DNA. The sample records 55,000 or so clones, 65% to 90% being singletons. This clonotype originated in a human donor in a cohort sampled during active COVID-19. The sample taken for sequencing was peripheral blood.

The CDR3 coding sequence is TGTGCCAGTAGTCCTAGACAGGGGTCGCACGAGCAGTACTTC. Translating gives CASSPRQGSHEQYF. This chain joins TRBV19 and TRBJ2-7; TRBD1 agrees at 8 bases. The CDR3 is 14 residues long. Germline V gene data show CDR1 as LNHDA and CDR2 as SQIVND (reference sequence). V lost 5 bases and J lost 5; bases outside the gene matches: 8.